A selection of T cell receptor beta chains follows, all from one sample in a study of control samples from healthy donors and cancer patients. Generated by immunoSEQ multiplex PCR, the TCRdb table keeps only in-frame clones and is missing some. Of approximately 93,000 clones in the sample, less than 90% were seen once. Input material: PBMCs. Every receptor here comes from a woman aged 45-65 years with colorectal cancer. Both conserved end residues are part of each CDR3. D genes are given only for firm matches. Clone sizes are given selectively: once, few, many, or a class where the clone is expanded.

V: TRBV7-3
D: TRBD1
J: TRBJ2-5
length: 13
size: -
DNA: TGTGCCAGCAGCGCAGGGGGCCGAGAGACCCAGTACTTC
CDR3: CASSAGGRETQYF

V: TRBV12-3/TRBV12-4
D: -
J: TRBJ1-1
length: 12
size: -
DNA: TGTGCCAGCAGTTTAAGGGAATCTGAAGCTTTCTTT
CDR3: CASSLRESEAFF

V: TRBV12-5
D: TRBD1
J: TRBJ1-2
length: 15
size: -
DNA: TGTGCTAGTGGTTTGGTACCGGCAGGGGGATATGGCTACACCTTC
CDR3: CASGLVPAGGYGYTF

V: TRBV6-2/TRBV6-3
D: TRBD2
J: TRBJ2-1
length: 14
size: -
DNA: TGTGCCAGCAGTTTAGCGGGGGGGCGCGGTGAGCAGTTCTTC
CDR3: CASSLAGGRGEQFF

V: TRBV28
D: -
J: TRBJ1-5
length: 16
size: few
DNA: TGTGCCAGCAGTTTACCCCCTTGGCAGGACAATCAGCCCCAGCATTTT
CDR3: CASSLPPWQDNQPQHF

V: TRBV6-5
D: -
J: TRBJ1-1
length: 13
size: -
DNA: TGTGCCAGCAGCGGGGGGACGAACACTGAAGCTTTCTTT
CDR3: CASSGGTNTEAFF

V: TRBV2
D: TRBD1
J: TRBJ1-1
length: 13
size: once
DNA: TGTGCCAGCAGTGTAGGGACAGACCTTGAAGCTTTCTTT
CDR3: CASSVGTDLEAFF

V: TRBV18
D: TRBD1
J: TRBJ1-1
length: 13
size: -
DNA: TGTGCCAGCTCACGAACAGGGGACACTGAAGCTTTCTTT
CDR3: CASSRTGDTEAFF

V: TRBV28
D: TRBD2
J: TRBJ2-5
length: 16
size: -
DNA: TGTGCCAGCAGTTTAATGGCGGGGGGGATCTGGGAGACCCAGTACTTC
CDR3: CASSLMAGGIWETQYF

V: TRBV19
D: TRBD1
J: TRBJ1-1
length: 17
size: -
DNA: TGTGCCAGTAGTATATTAGAACCGACAGGGACGGTCACTGAAGCTTTCTTT
CDR3: CASSILEPTGTVTEAFF

V: TRBV5-1
D: -
J: TRBJ2-1
length: 15
size: -
DNA: TGCGCCAGCAGCTTGGCGGGCAGCTCCTACAATGAGCAGTTCTTC
CDR3: CASSLAGSSYNEQFF